This T cell receptor (beta chain) was obtained from a study of cytomegalovirus exposure and HLA in healthy donors. Of note for this clone: The antigen is unknown. The junction departs from germline at one end; a sequencing error may be responsible.

General study points: The tendency of first-cohort TCR clusters to co-occur in the 120 or so validation repertoires emerged from a later analysis.

TCRdb keeps only in-frame clones here, not all; method: immunoSEQ multiplex PCR. The table has approximately 210,000 clones, about 90% seen once. Germline loops: CDR1 SGHRS, CDR2 YFSETQ. This CDR3 comprises 18 residues. An approximately 130-subject validation cohort, separate from the roughly 670-subject first cohort, supplied the donors. This sequence originates from a woman aged 18-30 years in good health and CMV-seronegative. The V and J genes are TRBV5-1 and TRBJ1-1; tentative D call: TRBD1 (6 bases). Specimen: PBMCs. CDR3 bases: TGCGCCAGCAGATTGGCTACAGGGAAACAACAATTATTGACTGAAGCTTTCTTT. It codes for CASRLATGKQQLLTEAFF.